These 3 T cell receptor beta chains originate from one sample sequenced in a study of beta chain features in type 1 diabetes. As every portion of the isolated RNA was reverse transcribed, the sequencing read expressed TCRB transcripts. Method: immunoSEQ multiplex PCR; TCRdb's copy keeps in-frame clones and lacks some. The data contain more than 60,000 clones, approximately 59% of them seen just once; the ten biggest clones take up roughly 2%. Sequenced: Tregs from blood. The receptors here all came from a woman younger than 30 in good health.

This clone was seen a handful of times. The chain links TRBV29-1 to TRBJ2-1; the match to TRBD2 covers 10 bases. Germline CDR1 SQVTM, CDR2 ANQGSEA. The CDR3 sequence is 14 residues long. With V trimmed by 4 bases and J by 6 bases, 6 bases remained unmatched. CDR3 sequence reads: CSVGASGGFNEQFF. For the CDR3, the DNA is TGCAGCGTTGGGGCTAGCGGGGGCTTCAATGAGCAGTTCTTC.

This clone has only a few counts. This sequence joins TRBV5-1 and TRBJ1-1, with 9 bases fitting TRBD1. CDR1 is SGHRS, CDR2 YFSETQ, per germline. Trimming cost V 5 bases and J 11 bases; bases outside gene matches: 13. CDR3 length: 14 residues. In nucleotides, the CDR3 is TGCGCCAGCAGGCAGACAGGGGGAGTTTCCCAGGCTTTCTTT. This gives the protein CASRQTGGVSQAFF.

This chain uses TRBV7-6 with TRBJ1-1; weak D call: TRBD1 (6 bases). Deletions cut 5 bases from V and 1 base from J, with 14 bases between. This CDR3 spans 15 amino acids. Germline-derived CDR1 and CDR2 are SGHVS and FNYEAQ. The CDR3 protein is CASSSPGTRNTEAFF. The CDR3 DNA is TGTGCCAGCAGCAGCCCCGGGACACGGAACACTGAAGCTTTCTTT. Variable domain in full (rest from reference TRBV7-6 and TRBJ1-1): GAGVSQSPRYKVTKRGQDVALRCDPISGHVSLYWYRQALGQGPEFLTYFNYEAQQDKSGLPNDRFSAERPEGSISTLTIQRTEQRDSAMYRCASSSPGTRNTEAFFGQGTRLTVV.